A single sample is the source of the 31 T cell receptor beta chains below, sequenced in a study of T cell clonality in common variable immunodeficiency. The assay was immunoSEQ multiplex PCR, and TCRdb's table has in-frame clones only and misses some. In total the sample includes about 37,000 clones, none of them seen once. Sequenced: peripheral blood mononuclear cells. The receptor source for this set is a person between 18 and 75 years old in good health.

This clone was picked up many times. Sequencing ends 3 residues short of the CDR3 end; the germline J gene provides the rest. The chain recombines TRBV18 with TRBJ1-2; weak D call: TRBD1 (6 bases). Germline values: CDR1 KGHSH, CDR2 LQKENI. The CDR3 runs to 14 residues. With 5 bases removed from V and 0 bases from J, the gap between germline ends came to 10 bases. Incomplete CDR3 DNA: TGTGCCAGCTCAGCAACAGGGCCTAACTATGGC. It specifies CASSATGPNYG. In full, the CDR3 is CASSATGPNYGYTF.

This clone was detected ten times or more. The read halts 3 residues ahead of the CDR3 end, with the missing end drawn from the germline J gene. V usage is TRBV10-3 and J usage is TRBJ1-4, with D maybe TRBD1 (5 bases). CDR1 and CDR2 from the germline V gene are ENHRY and SYGVKD. V was cut by 3 bases and J by 7 bases, with 12 bases left in between. The CDR3 consists of 14 residues. This chain's CDR3 is CAISEQAGGEKLFF. Incomplete CDR3 DNA: TGTGCCATCAGTGAACAGGCCGGGGGTGAAAAA.

This clone was seen ten or more times. The DNA ends 3 residues before the CDR3 does, and the rest of the CDR3 is filled in from the germline J gene. The chain employs TRBV2 and TRBJ1-1; the D gene is possibly TRBD1 (6 bases). V was pared by 7 bases and J by 1 base, with 10 bases between. The CDR3 is 13 residues long. In germline, CDR1 is SNHLY, CDR2 FYNNEI. The DNA read from the CDR3 is TGTGCCAGCACTCCGGACAGGAACACTGAA. Translated, it gives CASTPDRNTE. The CDR3 in its entirety is CASTPDRNTEAFF. The full variable domain, its missing parts supplied by reference TRBV2 and TRBJ1-1, is EPEVTQTPSHQVTQMGQEVILRCVPISNHLYFYWYRQILGQKVEFLVSFYNNEISEKSEIFDDQFSVERPDGSNFTLKIRSTKLEDSAMYFCASTPDRNTEAFFGQGTRLTVV.

This clone appeared many times. The CDR3 sequence is CASSRLAEAFF. The part of the CDR3 DNA that was read is TGTGCCAGCAGTCGACTAGCTGAA. The chain carries TRBV12-3 or TRBV12-4 and TRBJ1-1, with D hard to call. The CDR3 is cut off 3 residues early in the read; its end comes from the germline J gene. This CDR3 is 11 amino acids long. V dropped 5 bases and J dropped 6 bases, with 7 bases sitting between them.

This clone was seen ten or more times. Sequencing ends 3 residues short of the CDR3 end; the germline J gene provides the rest. The chain couples TRBV20-1 to TRBJ2-6, with TRBD2 matching 13 bases. This CDR3 comprises 21 residues. The J segment lost 0 bases and the V segment lost 0 bases, leaving 11 bases of the junction unmatched. The germline V gene encodes CDR1 DFQATT and CDR2 SNEGSKA (reference sequence). The CDR3 region is CSARENKTSGGPHSGANVLTF. The CDR3 bases that were read are TGCAGTGCTAGAGAGAACAAGACTAGCGGGGGGCCTCACTCTGGGGCCAACGTC.

The table lists this clone with many counts. The read stops 3 residues short of the end of the CDR3; the missing end is completed from the germline J gene. This chain connects TRBV3-1 (or the pseudogene TRBV3-2) to TRBJ2-3, with D unresolved. Looked up from germline, CDR1 is LGHDT and CDR2 is YNNKEL (reference sequence). CDR3 length: 12 residues. The germline V and J ends were trimmed by 4 bases and 4 bases, with 6 bases remaining between them. The covered CDR3 bases are TGTGCCAGCAGCCCGAGCGCAGATACG. Translation: CASSPSADT. The entire CDR3 is CASSPSADTQYF.

This clone has a count of ten or more. The read comes to an end 3 residues before the CDR3 does, leaving the germline J gene to fill in the end. The chain has TRBV20-1 and TRBJ1-5; tentative D call: TRBD1 (5 bases). V was clipped by 0 bases and J by 5 bases, with 20 bases between them. From germline, CDR1 is DFQATT and CDR2 SNEGSKA (reference sequence). This CDR3 is 17 amino acids long. The CDR3 region is CSARDLIRDGRDQPQHF. The part of the CDR3 DNA that was read is TGCAGTGCTAGAGATCTCATCAGGGATGGGAGGGATCAGCCC.

At least ten counts were recorded for this clone. The read falls 3 residues short of the CDR3 end, and the missing part is taken from the germline J gene. The rearrangement links TRBV9 to TRBJ2-3, with D hard to call. The V end was cut by 4 bases, the J end by 6 bases, with 9 bases between. This CDR3 spans 12 amino acids. Germline V lookup: CDR1 SGDLS, CDR2 YYNGEE. Partial CDR3 DNA: TGTGCCAGCAGCCCTACCGGGGATACG. Its translation is CASSPTGDT. The entire CDR3 is CASSPTGDTQYF.

Many counts were recorded for this clone. Sequencing ends 3 residues short of the CDR3 end; the germline J gene provides the rest. This sequence joins TRBV5-1 and TRBJ1-2; 9 positions agree with TRBD1. Germline V gene sequence: CDR1 SGHRS, CDR2 YFSETQ. V lost 4 bases, J lost 6 bases, and 7 bases stayed unmatched. The CDR3 sequence is 14 residues long. CDR3 DNA, as far as it was read: TGCGCCAGCAGCCGAACGGGACAGGGCGATGGC. Its translation is CASSRTGQGDG. The whole CDR3 protein is CASSRTGQGDGYTF. Variable domain in full (rest from reference TRBV5-1 and TRBJ1-2): KAGVTQTPRYLIKTRGQQVTLSCSPISGHRSVSWYQQTPGQGLQFLFEYFSETQRNKGNFPGRFSGRQFSNSRSEMNVSTLELGDSALYLCASSRTGQGDGYTFGSGTRLTVV.

This clone showed up many times. The junction departs from germline at one end; a sequencing error may be responsible. The read falls 3 residues short of the CDR3 end, and the missing part is taken from the germline J gene. The gene calls are TRBV4-2 and TRBJ2-4, with 11 bases matching TRBD2. Per germline, CDR1 LGHNA and CDR2 YNFKEQ. The CDR3 contains 16 residues. The CDR3 sequence is CASSQASLAGEDIQYF. CDR3 DNA (partial): TGCGCCAGCAGCCAAGCCTCACTAGCGGGAGAGGACATT.

The table lists this clone with many counts. With the read ending 3 residues before the CDR3 end, the germline J gene is used to fill in that end. The chain uses TRBV20-1 and TRBJ2-5; unclear D gene. The CDR3 has 13 residues. CDR1 and CDR2 (germline): DFQATT, SNEGSKA (reference sequence). The V and J ends lost 0 bases and 0 bases respectively, with 5 bases between them. The CDR3 loop is CSARDPNQETQYF. CDR3 DNA, as far as it was read: TGCAGTGCTAGAGATCCAAACCAAGAGACC.

This clone showed up many times. The read terminates 3 residues ahead of where the CDR3 ends, so the germline J gene completes it. The V gene is TRBV4-1, the J gene TRBJ1-2; 11 bases align to TRBD1. The CDR3 spans 15 residues. The J segment lost 5 bases and the V segment lost 3 bases, leaving 5 bases of the junction unmatched. Germline-derived CDR1 and CDR2 are MGHRA and YSYEKL. Here the CDR3 reads CASSHLGQGAYGYTF. Incomplete CDR3 DNA: TGCGCCAGCAGCCATCTTGGACAGGGGGCTTATGGC.

There are many counts of this clone. The CDR3 end is not reached by the read, which stops 3 residues before it; the germline J gene fills it in. This chain uses TRBV10-3 with TRBJ2-7, with 12 bases aligning to TRBD2. The CDR3 has 13 amino acids. CDR1 ENHRY and CDR2 SYGVKD come from the germline V gene. V dropped 8 bases and J dropped 4; count of bases not matched to a gene: 3. This chain's CDR3 is CAIAGTSGYEQYF. Incomplete CDR3 DNA: TGTGCCATCGCCGGGACTAGCGGGTACGAG.

This clone showed up many times. The read ends 3 residues before the CDR3 terminus; that terminus is restored from the germline J gene. This chain links TRBV20-1 with TRBJ1-2; weak D call: TRBD1 (5 bases). Germline loops: CDR1 DFQATT, CDR2 SNEGSKA (reference sequence). Trimming took 3 bases from V and 7 from J, leaving 12 bases between them. This CDR3 is built from 12 residues. The part of the CDR3 DNA that was read is TGCAGTGCTAGTAGAGGGGAAGCTGGC. It codes for CSASRGEAG. The entire CDR3 protein is CSASRGEAGYTF.

This clone was seen repeatedly, ten times or more. The CDR3 end lies 3 residues beyond the end of the read and is filled in from the germline J gene. This sequence joins TRBV6-2 or TRBV6-3 and TRBJ2-1, with TRBD2 matching over 14 bases. Germline V gene data show CDR1 as MNHEY and CDR2 as SVGEGT. The J segment lost 9 bases and the V segment lost 4 bases, leaving 5 bases of the junction unmatched. The CDR3 spans 15 residues. The CDR3 bases that were read are TGTGCCAGCAGTTCCCCGACTAGCGGGAGGGTTGAG. Residues: CASSSPTSGRVE. The complete CDR3 reads CASSSPTSGRVEQFF.

In its sample, this clone was seen many times. The CDR3 end is not reached by the read, which stops 3 residues before it; the germline J gene fills it in. The rearrangement joins TRBV7-9 to TRBJ1-2, with D uncertain. V dropped 5 bases and J dropped 3 bases, with 13 bases sitting between them. Per the germline V gene, CDR1 is SEHNR and CDR2 is FQNEAQ (reference sequence). This CDR3 has 14 amino acids. CDR3 bases read: TGTGCCAGCAGCCCAAGAGCGGGGTACTATGGC. This codes for CASSPRAGYYG. The full CDR3 sequence reads CASSPRAGYYGYTF.

This clone was counted at least ten times. The CDR3 sequence: CASSPTGALTGELFF. CDR3 bases read: TGCGCCAGCAGCCCCACAGGGGCCCTAACCGGGGAG. The chain uses TRBV5-1 and TRBJ2-2; TRBD1 aligns across 7 bases. Coverage ceases 3 residues before the CDR3 finishes, and the germline J gene fills in the end. J lost 5 bases, V lost 4 bases, and 8 bases had no gene match. Germline V gives CDR1 SGHRS, CDR2 YFSETQ. CDR3 size: 15 residues.

This clone is categorized as medium-sized. The read terminates 3 residues ahead of where the CDR3 ends, so the germline J gene completes it. The chain couples TRBV20-1 to TRBJ2-1, with a tentative D call TRBD1 (5 bases). CDR3 length: 13 amino acids. CDR1 is DFQATT, CDR2 SNEGSKA, per germline (reference sequence). Trimming took off 3 bases at V and 2 bases at J, with 8 bases between the two ends. This CDR3 is CSARQGAYNEQFF. The sequenced part of the CDR3 DNA is TGCAGTGCTAGGCAGGGCGCCTACAATGAG.

This clone was seen at least ten times. The read finishes 3 residues shy of the CDR3 end, and the germline J gene is used to complete it. V gene TRBV10-3 combines with J gene TRBJ1-1; weak D call: TRBD1 (6 bases). The V end lost 6 bases, the J end lost 4 bases, and 15 bases lay between the germline ends. The CDR3 is 14 amino acids. The germline V gene encodes CDR1 ENHRY and CDR2 SYGVKD. The CDR3 spells CAIRETGRVTEAFF. The part of the CDR3 DNA that was read is TGTGCCATCAGGGAAACAGGGCGAGTCACTGAA.

This clone was counted ten times or more. The DNA ends 3 residues before the CDR3 does, and the rest of the CDR3 is filled in from the germline J gene. The chain carries TRBV7-2 and TRBJ2-1; 9 positions agree with TRBD1. V shed 0 bases, J shed 6 bases, and the junction held 9 bases outside the gene matches. The germline CDR1 and CDR2 sequences are SGHTA and FQGNSA. This CDR3 has 17 amino acids. CDR3 loop: CASSLAAWDRVINEQFF. The CDR3 bases that were read are TGTGCCAGCAGCTTAGCAGCATGGGACAGGGTTATCAATGAG.

This clone was recorded many times. Coverage ceases 3 residues before the CDR3 finishes, and the germline J gene fills in the end. The chain has TRBV9 and TRBJ2-1, with TRBD2 matching 9 bases. This CDR3 has 18 residues. The V and J ends lost 0 bases and 0 bases, in that order; junction bases with no gene match: 7. Looked up from germline, CDR1 is SGDLS and CDR2 is YYNGEE. The CDR3 loop is CASSVARGGPFSYNEQFF. CDR3 DNA, as far as it was read: TGTGCCAGCAGCGTAGCGCGGGGGGGCCCTTTCTCCTACAATGAG. The complete variable domain, with remaining parts taken from reference TRBV9 and TRBJ2-1, reads DSGVTQTPKHLITATGQRVTLRCSPRSGDLSVYWYQQSLDQGLQFLIQYYNGEERAKGNILERFSAQQFPDLHSELNLSSLELGDSALYFCASSVARGGPFSYNEQFFGPGTRLTVL.

This clone has a count of ten or more. The CDR3 goes on 3 residues after the read ends, and that part is filled in from the germline J gene. This chain uses TRBV10-3 with TRBJ2-7, with 7 positions matching TRBD1. Germline V gives CDR1 ENHRY, CDR2 SYGVKD. J was trimmed by 1 base and V by 5 bases; bases with no gene match: 5. The CDR3 has 14 residues. CDR3 sequence: CAISTGTASYEQYF. CDR3 DNA, as far as it was read: TGTGCCATCAGTACCGGGACAGCTTCCTACGAG.

This clone was seen at least ten times. The sequence runs out 3 residues before the end of the CDR3; the remainder is reconstructed from the germline J gene. This chain joins TRBV4-2 and TRBJ1-1; D call uncertain. V shed 2 bases and J shed 0 bases, with 10 bases lying between them. The V gene's germline CDR1 is LGHNA and CDR2 YNFKEQ. This CDR3 region has 15 residues. Incomplete CDR3 DNA: TGTGCCAGCAGCCAACCCCAAGGGCTGAACACTGAA. Residues: CASSQPQGLNTE. The complete CDR3 reads CASSQPQGLNTEAFF.

This clone was counted many times. The read finishes 3 residues shy of the CDR3 end, and the germline J gene is used to complete it. The V gene is TRBV29-1, the J gene TRBJ2-3, with D unclear. Per the germline V gene, CDR1 is SQVTM and CDR2 is ANQGSEA. The germline V and J ends were trimmed by 4 bases and 0 bases, with 5 bases remaining between them. The CDR3 contains 12 residues. CDR3 bases read: TGCAGCGTTGGCGGCAGCACAGATACG. Translation gives CSVGGSTDT. The CDR3, in full, reads CSVGGSTDTQYF.

At least ten counts were recorded for this clone. This CDR3 is CAWSLTSGGTDTQYF. The CDR3 bases that were read are TGTGCCTGGAGCCTTACTAGCGGAGGCACAGATACG. The rearrangement uses TRBV30 and TRBJ2-3, with 8 bases aligning to TRBD2. With the read ending 3 residues before the CDR3 end, the germline J gene is used to fill in that end. The CDR3 spans 15 residues. Unmatched junction bases numbered 6, after V lost 3 bases and J lost 1 base. Germline CDR1 GTSNPN, CDR2 SVGIG (reference sequence).

Note on this clone: The sequenced fragment ends 3 residues before the CDR3 boundary, so the rest is inferred from the germline J gene. This sequence joins TRBV29-1 and TRBJ2-7, with 7 bases lining up with TRBD1. Germline CDR1 SQVTM, CDR2 ANQGSEA. Unmatched junction bases numbered 10, after V lost 2 bases and J lost 3 bases. This CDR3 region has 15 residues. Partial CDR3 DNA: TGCAGCGTTGAAACGAGTGGGGCAGGGGGCTACGAG. Translating gives CSVETSGAGGYE. In full, the CDR3 is CSVETSGAGGYEQYF.

The sample holds many counts of this clone. The read falls 3 residues short of the CDR3 end, and the missing part is taken from the germline J gene. This chain joins TRBV9 and TRBJ2-5, with 9 bases identical to TRBD2. The CDR3 spans 17 residues. V was clipped by 0 bases and J by 2 bases; unmatched bases: 8. Germline CDR1 reads SGDLS; CDR2 reads YYNGEE. This CDR3 reads CASSVAGAGGWQETQYF. CDR3 DNA, as far as it was read: TGTGCCAGCAGCGTAGCGGGAGCGGGAGGCTGGCAAGAGACC.

This clone showed up many times. The sample contains more than one DNA sequence encoding this CDR3. CDR3 DNA, as far as it was read: TGTGCCAGTAGAGCGACCCTACAGGGGGCTTTAAGGGATCAGCCC. This encodes CASRATLQGALRDQP. The entire CDR3 protein reads CASRATLQGALRDQPQHF. The V call is TRBV19, the J call TRBJ1-5; TRBD1 matches 9 bases. Read coverage stops 3 residues before the CDR3 terminus; the germline J gene supplies the remainder. V gave up 6 bases and J gave up 5 bases; unmatched junction bases: 17. Germline loops: CDR1 LNHDA, CDR2 SQIVND (reference sequence). This CDR3 has 18 residues.

This clone was seen many times. With the read ending 3 residues before the CDR3 end, the germline J gene is used to fill in that end. The J gene is TRBJ2-3, the V gene TRBV5-1, with a possible D match to TRBD2 (7 bases). Trimming shortened V by 4 bases and J by 5 bases, and 20 bases separated the two germline ends. Germline V gene sequence: CDR1 SGHRS, CDR2 YFSETQ. The CDR3 is 16 amino acids. CDR3 sequence reads: CASSLPAGAEGDTQYF. Incomplete CDR3 DNA: TGCGCCAGCAGCCTTCCCGCGGGGGCAGAGGGAGATACG.

This clone was seen ten or more times. The sequenced fragment ends 3 residues before the CDR3 boundary, so the rest is inferred from the germline J gene. This chain connects TRBV28 to TRBJ2-1; no firm D call. This CDR3 region has 12 residues. Trimming took 5 bases from V and 7 from J, leaving 9 bases between them. Per germline, CDR1 MDHEN and CDR2 SYDVKM. CDR3 sequence: CASSPPSNEQFF. Incomplete CDR3 DNA: TGTGCCAGCAGTCCCCCCTCGAATGAG.

This clone was observed at least ten times. The CDR3 is cut off 3 residues early in the read; its end comes from the germline J gene. The chain uses TRBV5-1 and TRBJ1-2; 8 bases align to TRBD1. This CDR3 is 15 amino acids long. Germline assignment: CDR1 SGHRS and CDR2 YFSETQ. V lost 7 bases and J lost 3; bases outside the gene matches: 11. The CDR3 region is CASGPTLTGDYGYTF. Incomplete CDR3 DNA: TGCGCCAGCGGGCCTACACTGACAGGGGACTATGGC.